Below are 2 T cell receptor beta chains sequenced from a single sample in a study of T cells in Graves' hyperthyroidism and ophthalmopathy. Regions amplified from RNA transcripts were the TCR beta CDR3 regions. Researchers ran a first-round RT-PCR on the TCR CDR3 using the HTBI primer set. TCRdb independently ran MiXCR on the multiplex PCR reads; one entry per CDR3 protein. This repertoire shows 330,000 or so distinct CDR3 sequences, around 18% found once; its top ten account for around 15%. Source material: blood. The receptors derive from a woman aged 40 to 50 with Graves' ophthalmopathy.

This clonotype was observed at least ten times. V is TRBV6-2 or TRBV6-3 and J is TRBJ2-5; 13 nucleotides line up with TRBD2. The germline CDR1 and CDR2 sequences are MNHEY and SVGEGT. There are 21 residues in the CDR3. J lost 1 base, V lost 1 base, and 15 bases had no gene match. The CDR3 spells CASSYYTPGLAGSIIQETQYF. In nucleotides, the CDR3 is TGTGCCAGCAGTTACTATACACCGGGACTAGCGGGGTCGATCATCCAAGAGACCCAGTACTTC.

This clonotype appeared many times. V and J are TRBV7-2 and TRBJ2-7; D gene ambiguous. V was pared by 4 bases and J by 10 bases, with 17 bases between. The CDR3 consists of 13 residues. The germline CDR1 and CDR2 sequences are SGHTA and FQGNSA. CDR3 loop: CASSSGGILPQYF. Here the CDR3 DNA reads TGTGCCAGCAGCTCCGGTGGCATCCTACCACAGTACTTC.